This T cell receptor (beta chain) was recorded in a study of technical replicates of blood from a handful of donors. CDR1 and CDR2 (germline): MNHEY, SVGAGI. The length of the CDR3 is 15 residues. Trimming took 7 bases from V and 0 from J, leaving 16 bases between them. Data came from immunoSEQ multiplex PCR; TCRdb stores just in-frame clones and leaves some out. The data show roughly 79,000 clones, approximately 78% seen once. Sequencing input: PBMCs. The chain is built from TRBV6-5 and TRBJ2-7; D gene unclear. This clonotype was obtained from a human donor in good health. Some clones in this sample may be carry-over from other donors' samples. The CDR3 coding sequence is TGTGCCAGCACCAACCCCCACTTAAGCTCCTACGAGCAGTACTTC. Its translation is CASTNPHLSSYEQYF.